The next 26 T cell receptor beta chains were all read from a single sample in a study of T-cell reconstitution after alpha-beta-depleted transplantation in children. Construction of the TCRbeta library involved unique molecular identifiers. TCRdb independently ran MiXCR on the PCR reads; one entry per CDR3 protein. This table holds about 610,000 distinct CDR3 sequences, roughly a quarter found once. The sequencing used PBMCs, collected before TCRalphabeta/CD19-depleted stem cell transplant. Source of these receptors: a boy in the first two years of life with Wiskott-Aldrich syndrome, due to receive a stem cell transplant.

The rearrangement joins TRBV29-1 to TRBJ1-1, with TRBD1 identical over 7 bases. This CDR3 has 13 residues. Trimming removed 7 bases from V and 1 base from J; junction bases left unmatched: 6. Germline CDR1 is SQVTM and CDR2 is ANQGSEA. DNA of the CDR3: TGCAGCGGAATAGGACAGGCGAACACTGAAGCTTTCTTT. Translation: CSGIGQANTEAFF.

The DNA for the CDR3 is TGTGCCAGCAGCCAAAGGGACCCATTGAATGAGCAGTTCTTC. It yields the protein CASSQRDPLNEQFF. V gene TRBV12-3 or TRBV12-4 combines with J gene TRBJ2-1; tentatively, D is TRBD1 or TRBD2 (5 bases each). The germline V and J ends were trimmed by 6 bases and 7 bases, with 16 bases remaining between them. The CDR3 runs to 14 residues.

V is TRBV10-3 and J is TRBJ2-3; D may be TRBD1 or TRBD2 (5 bases each). Trimming shortened V by 10 bases and J by 2 bases, and 19 bases separated the two germline ends. This CDR3 spans 15 amino acids. Germline CDR1 ENHRY, CDR2 SYGVKD. The CDR3 sequence: CATGIQGADTDTQYF. DNA of the CDR3: TGTGCCACCGGGATCCAGGGAGCTGACACAGATACGCAGTATTTT.

This clonotype was seen a handful of times. The chain combines TRBV5-1 with TRBJ2-3; 10 positions agree with TRBD2. Trimming removed 2 bases from V and 5 bases from J; junction bases left unmatched: 5. The V gene's germline CDR1 is SGHRS and CDR2 YFSETQ. The CDR3 is 15 amino acids. The DNA of the CDR3 is TGCGCCAGCAGCTTCCTAGCGGGAGAGGGAGATACGCAGTATTTT. Protein sequence: CASSFLAGEGDTQYF.

This clonotype turned up a few times. The chain has TRBV7-9 and TRBJ1-1; D unclear. Germline V gene lookup returns CDR1 SEHNR and CDR2 FQNEAQ (reference sequence). V dropped 2 bases and J dropped 6 bases, with 13 bases sitting between them. This CDR3 has 14 amino acids. In nucleotides, the CDR3 is TGTGCCAGCAGCTTATTTGGAAATGGGGCTGAAGCTTTCTTT. Its protein product is CASSLFGNGAEAFF. The full variable domain, with the rest looked up from reference TRBV7-9 and TRBJ1-1, is DTGVSQNPRHKITKRGQNVTFRCDPISEHNRLYWYRQTLGQGPEFLTYFQNEAQLEKSRLLSDRFSAERPKGSFSTLEIQRTEQGDSAMYLCASSLFGNGAEAFFGQGTRLTVV.

Only a few counts were recorded for this clonotype. The gene calls are TRBV28 and TRBJ2-7; the D is unclear. With 4 bases removed from V and 2 bases from J, the gap between germline ends came to 15 bases. Germline V lookup: CDR1 MDHEN, CDR2 SYDVKM. This CDR3 is built from 15 residues. CDR3 protein: CASSSQGMTTYEQYF. In DNA form, the CDR3 reads TGTGCCAGCAGTTCCCAAGGGATGACAACCTACGAGCAGTACTTC.

This clonotype was counted only a few times. This chain links TRBV27 with TRBJ1-6, with D possibly TRBD1 on 5 matching bases. The germline V and J ends were trimmed by 3 bases and 3 bases, with 9 bases remaining between them. The V gene's germline CDR1 is MNHEY and CDR2 SMNVEV (reference sequence). The CDR3 spans 15 residues. As DNA, the CDR3 is TGTGCCAGCAGTTTGGGACCTTACTATAATTCACCCCTCCACTTT. This sequence encodes CASSLGPYYNSPLHF.

This clonotype was counted only a few times. V and J are TRBV7-9 and TRBJ2-1, with TRBD2 identical over 7 bases. Germline V CDR1 and CDR2: SEHNR, FQNEAQ (reference sequence). The trim removed 3 bases at V and 8 bases at J, leaving 7 bases unmatched. The CDR3 runs 14 residues. The CDR3 DNA sequence: TGTGCCAGCAGCTTGGGACTACTCAGGTATGAGCAGTTCTTC. As protein: CASSLGLLRYEQFF.

This clonotype was recorded at least ten times. The chain carries TRBV12-3 or TRBV12-4 and TRBJ2-1, with a possible D match to TRBD2 (6 bases). Trimming cost V 7 bases and J 7 bases, with 17 bases left between them. The CDR3 loop spans 14 amino acids. The CDR3 region has the DNA TGTGCCAGCATCATGACGGGACTGGCTAATGAGCAGTTCTTC. This codes for CASIMTGLANEQFF.

The CDR3 reads CASRNDWGSSYEQYF. The CDR3 bases are TGTGCCAGCAGAAACGACTGGGGGAGCTCCTACGAGCAGTACTTC. The chain links TRBV28 to TRBJ2-7; TRBD1 or TRBD2 may be the D gene (5 bases each). The CDR3 is 15 residues long. Trimming pared 6 bases from V and 0 bases from J, leaving 15 bases between. Germline V gene lookup returns CDR1 MDHEN and CDR2 SYDVKM.

The chain carries TRBV19 and TRBJ2-1; no firm D call. The CDR3 runs 12 residues. Trimming shortened V by 5 bases and J by 8 bases, and 10 bases separated the two germline ends. Looked up from germline, CDR1 is LNHDA and CDR2 is SQIVND (reference sequence). The CDR3 DNA sequence: TGTGCCAGTAGTTCGCTCGCTGATGAGCAGTTCTTC. Translating it yields CASSSLADEQFF.

This chain links TRBV6-1 with TRBJ1-6; TRBD1 aligns across 7 bases. J was trimmed by 10 bases and V by 6 bases; bases with no gene match: 3. The germline gives CDR1 MNHNS, CDR2 SASEGT. This CDR3 contains 12 residues. The CDR3 loop is CASSRGESPLHF. As DNA, the CDR3 is TGTGCCAGCAGCAGGGGGGAATCACCCCTCCACTTT.

This clonotype has just one count. This chain uses TRBV28 with TRBJ1-6; TRBD1 is a possible D gene (5 bases). Trimming pared 3 bases from V and 10 bases from J, leaving 10 bases between. CDR1 and CDR2 from the germline V gene are MDHEN and SYDVKM. There are 13 residues in the CDR3. The CDR3 spells CASSFGTGSPLHF. CDR3 nucleotide sequence: TGTGCCAGCAGTTTCGGGACGGGGTCACCCCTCCACTTT.

This clonotype appeared a few times. The chain uses TRBV29-1 and TRBJ2-5; TRBD2 agrees at 8 bases. This CDR3 contains 13 residues. The J segment lost 4 bases and the V segment lost 3 bases, leaving 4 bases of the junction unmatched. CDR1 is SQVTM and CDR2 is ANQGSEA in the germline V gene. DNA of the CDR3: TGCAGCGTTGACACTAGCGGAAGAGAGACCCAGTACTTC. This encodes CSVDTSGRETQYF.

This clonotype appeared a few times. The germline gene is not matched at one end of the junction; a read error may be the cause. This chain links TRBV5-1 with TRBJ2-3; no reliable D call. The germline V gene has CDR1 SGHRS and CDR2 YFSETQ. This CDR3 is built from 14 residues. CDR3 amino acids: CASSSTPATDTHYF. The CDR3 DNA is TGCGCCAGCAGCTCCACACCGGCAACAGATACGCATTATTTT.

The chain has TRBV7-9 and TRBJ2-1, with 8 bases matching TRBD2. Germline V gene sequence: CDR1 SEHNR, CDR2 FQNEAQ (reference sequence). The CDR3 spans 15 residues. V dropped 5 bases and J dropped 8; count of bases not matched to a gene: 11. CDR3 region: CASSPISAGADEQFF. DNA for the CDR3: TGTGCCAGCAGCCCGATATCAGCGGGAGCGGATGAGCAGTTCTTC.

The V call is TRBV11-2, the J call TRBJ1-4, with TRBD1 matching 9 bases. With 3 bases clipped from V and 5 bases from J, the junction kept 4 bases outside the gene matches. CDR1 is SGHAT and CDR2 is FQNNGV in the germline V gene. CDR3 size: 15 residues. The CDR3 DNA sequence: TGTGCCAGCAGCTTCGACAGGGGGAGGAATGAAAAACTGTTTTTT. Its translation is CASSFDRGRNEKLFF.

This clonotype was detected only a few times. The rearrangement links TRBV18 to TRBJ2-1; weak D call: TRBD2 (5 bases). Germline V CDR1 and CDR2: KGHSH, LQKENI. V was trimmed by 6 bases and J by 6 bases, leaving 12 bases between them. The CDR3 is 13 amino acids. The CDR3 reads CASSEWAGNEQFF. CDR3 coding DNA: TGTGCCAGCTCCGAATGGGCGGGCAATGAGCAGTTCTTC.

This clonotype was found a few times. The chain carries TRBV5-1 and TRBJ1-2; D is ambiguous. Germline-derived CDR1 and CDR2 are SGHRS and YFSETQ. V was clipped by 0 bases and J by 8 bases, with 17 bases between them. The CDR3 sequence is 15 residues long. CDR3 nucleotides: TGCGCCAGCAGCTTGGGACTGAACTATGGAGGCGGCTACACCTTC. It encodes CASSLGLNYGGGYTF.

The chain recombines TRBV27 with TRBJ2-3, with TRBD1 matching over 9 bases. Germline V lookup: CDR1 MNHEY, CDR2 SMNVEV (reference sequence). V lost 0 bases to trimming and J lost 0 bases; unmatched junction nucleotides: 4. The CDR3 spans 17 residues. CDR3 DNA sequence: TGTGCCAGCAGTTTATCGGGGGACAGGGCTAGCACAGATACGCAGTATTTT. As protein: CASSLSGDRASTDTQYF.

This chain joins TRBV2 and TRBJ2-1; 13 bases align to TRBD2. The CDR3 has 15 residues. With V trimmed by 5 bases and J by 8 bases, 6 bases remained unmatched. Germline V gives CDR1 SNHLY, CDR2 FYNNEI. The CDR3, as DNA: TGTGCCAGCAGTAGACTAGCGGGAGGTAGGGATGAGCAGTTCTTC. As protein: CASSRLAGGRDEQFF.

The J gene is TRBJ1-1, the V gene TRBV19; D is unresolved. Germline V gene sequence: CDR1 LNHDA, CDR2 SQIVND (reference sequence). This CDR3 has 9 amino acids. DNA for the CDR3: TGTTCTTCCGTGGGTGAAGCTTTCTTT. Translation: CSSVGEAFF.

The V gene is TRBV20-1, the J gene TRBJ2-1, with 9 bases aligning to TRBD2. The CDR3 consists of 17 residues. Trimming at V came to 4 bases and at J to 3 bases, leaving 13 bases not matched to a gene. CDR1 DFQATT and CDR2 SNEGSKA come from the germline V gene (reference sequence). In DNA form, the CDR3 reads TGCAGTGCTACAACTCCCAATCTACTAGCGGGCTACAATGAGCAGTTCTTC. It specifies CSATTPNLLAGYNEQFF.

The chain uses TRBV5-6 and TRBJ2-1; D is possibly TRBD2 (6 bases). V was pared by 4 bases and J by 2 bases, with 13 bases between. CDR1 SGHDT and CDR2 YYEEEE come from the germline V gene. The CDR3 sequence is 15 residues long. The CDR3 here is CASSPDYLAYNEQFF. CDR3 DNA: TGTGCCAGCAGCCCGGACTACCTGGCCTACAATGAGCAGTTCTTC. The full variable domain, in which reference TRBV5-6 and TRBJ2-1 provide the parts outside the CDR3, is DAGVTQSPTHLIKTRGQQVTLRCSPKSGHDTVSWYQQALGQGPQFIFQYYEEEERQRGNFPDRFSGHQFPNYSSELNVNALLLGDSALYLCASSPDYLAYNEQFFGPGTRLTVL.

The chain joins TRBV7-9 to TRBJ2-7; tentatively, D is TRBD2 (6 bases). The V gene lost 4 bases and the J gene lost 3 bases, with 13 bases spanning the gap. This CDR3 is built from 14 residues. The germline gives CDR1 SEHNR, CDR2 FQNEAQ (reference sequence). The CDR3 DNA reads TGTGCCAGCAGCTCCCGGGGGACCCTCTACGAGCAGTACTTC. This sequence encodes CASSSRGTLYEQYF.

The chain employs TRBV5-1 and TRBJ2-3; possible D gene TRBD1, 6 bases. Germline CDR1 is SGHRS and CDR2 is YFSETQ. The CDR3 is made up of 16 amino acids. With 0 bases removed from V and 4 bases from J, the gap between germline ends came to 15 bases. For the CDR3, the DNA is TGCGCCAGCAGCTTGGCCGAGGCAGGGGTCCCAGATACGCAGTATTTT. Its protein is CASSLAEAGVPDTQYF.